Below, 13 T cell receptor beta chains from the same sample are listed, as sequenced in a study of tumor-infiltrating lymphocytes in primary liver carcinoma. The study co-extracted DNA and RNA from 20-30 mg of unsorted bulk tissue. A constant-region primer served to make TCR beta cDNA from approximately 490 ng total RNA. A slightly modified ARM-PCR protocol with three nested multiplex PCR rounds produced these TCR beta libraries. Both of the initial two PCR rounds ran for 10 cycles and employed TRBV1-TRBV30 forward primers alongside a C-beta reverse primer. In TCRdb, the multiplex PCR reads were re-called with MiXCR into one record per CDR3 protein. The top ten clones hold roughly 38% of a sample with tens of thousands of distinct CDR3 sequences, roughly 73% of them seen once. The sequencing input was tumor-adjacent normal liver tissue. These TCRs come from a woman aged 25 to 39 with primary liver carcinoma and hepatitis B virus infection.

The chain uses TRBV25-1 and TRBJ2-7; D remains ambiguous. V was pared by 3 bases and J by 6 bases, with 12 bases between. Per the germline V gene, CDR1 is MGHDK and CDR2 is SYGVNS. The CDR3 has 13 residues. The CDR3 nucleotides are TGTGCCAGCAGTGACCCCCTGGACCCCGAGCAGTACTTC. This encodes CASSDPLDPEQYF.

A remark on this clonotype: A much larger clone differs by one base, so this may be a read error. CDR3 bases: TGTGCCAGCAGCTTTGGAGCGTTTAGCATAGATACGCAGTATTTT. As protein: CASSFGAFSIDTQYF. V usage is TRBV7-3 and J usage is TRBJ2-3; D is uncertain. Germline loops: CDR1 SGHTA, CDR2 FQGTGA. The CDR3 has 15 amino acids.

The genes are TRBV2 and TRBJ2-2; tentative D call: TRBD1 (8 bases). This CDR3 comprises 18 residues. CDR1 and CDR2 from the germline V gene are SNHLY and FYNNEI. Between the trimmed V and J ends, which lost 9 bases and 5 bases, there was a span of 28 bases. The CDR3 DNA reads as TGTGCCAGTCGAGGCGGGCAGGGGGCGGGAGTGCGAACCGGGGAGCTGTTTTTT. This gives the protein CASRGGQGAGVRTGELFF.

About this clonotype itself: The junction shows a germline mismatch at one end, possibly a read error. The V gene is TRBV4-2, the J gene TRBJ2-4, with D unclear. This CDR3 is built from 15 residues. The germline V gene has CDR1 LGHNA and CDR2 YNFKEQ. The CDR3 region is CASSLGAIGQNIQNF. CDR3 bases: TGTGCCAGCAGCCTAGGCGCGATAGGTCAAAACATTCAGAACTTC.

Note on this clonotype: With a much larger clone just one base away, this may be a read error. In this CDR3 the conserved last residue, phenylalanine or tryptophan, is missing, so a read error is likely. V usage is TRBV30 and J usage is TRBJ2-7; 11 positions match TRBD1. CDR1 is GTSNPN, CDR2 SVGIG, per germline (reference sequence). J gave up 1 base and V 4 bases, and 6 bases lay outside the gene matches. The CDR3 totals 15 residues. CDR3 loop: CAWTWDRGKSYEQYL. The CDR3 coding sequence is TGTGCCTGGACTTGGGACAGGGGGAAATCCTACGAGCAGTACTTA.

This clonotype was recorded only once. A read error is possible here, since a much larger clone lies one base away. V usage is TRBV24-1 and J usage is TRBJ2-1, with D perhaps TRBD2 (7 bases). The V gene's germline CDR1 is KGHDR and CDR2 SFDVKD. CDR3 length: 15 residues. CDR3 nucleotide sequence: TGTGCCACCAGTGCCCTCGGGGGGCGGATCAATGAGCACTTCTTC. This sequence encodes CATSALGGRINEHFF.

This clonotype has only a few counts. Compared with germline, one end of the junction differs, possibly owing to a read error. V usage is TRBV7-8 and J usage is TRBJ2-7; TRBD2 agrees at 8 bases. Germline-derived CDR1 and CDR2 are SGHVS and FQNEAQ. The CDR3 contains 16 residues. The DNA for the CDR3 is TGTGCCAGCAGCCCCGGTAGATGTAGCGGGATGTACGAGCAGTATTTC. Protein sequence: CASSPGRCSGMYEQYF.

Regarding this clonotype: A read error may account for a junction end that differs from germline. The rearrangement links TRBV29-1 to TRBJ1-2; the match to TRBD1 covers 9 bases. Germline-derived CDR1 and CDR2 are SQVTM and ANQGSEA. The CDR3 runs 14 residues. CDR3 sequence reads: CSGLTGGSLSVYTF. The CDR3 DNA sequence: TGTAGCGGCTTAACAGGGGGCTCTCTCAGTGTCTACACCTTC. Drawing the rest from reference TRBV29-1 and TRBJ1-2, the complete variable domain is SAVISQKPSRDICQRGTSLTIQCQVDSQVTMMFWYRQQPGQSLTLIATANQGSEATYESGFVIDKFPISRPNLTFSTLTVSNMSPEDSSIYLCSGLTGGSLSVYTFGSGTRLTVV.

This clonotype has at least ten counts. The chain employs TRBV12-3 or TRBV12-4 and TRBJ2-7; D gene ambiguous. CDR3 length: 15 amino acids. Trimming left V 1 base short and J 3 bases short, with 13 bases between. The DNA of the CDR3 is TGTGCCAGCAGTTTAGATGAGAGGATTTTCTACGAGCAGTACTTC. Translated: CASSLDERIFYEQYF.

This clonotype was seen once. The junction departs from the called germline gene at one end, perhaps through a read error. The chain links TRBV11-2 to TRBJ2-3; TRBD2 might be the D (6 bases). Looked up from germline, CDR1 is SGHAT and CDR2 is FQNNGV. The CDR3 consists of 16 residues. The CDR3 is CANSPREASSTDTRYF. CDR3 coding DNA: TGTGCCAACAGCCCGAGGGAGGCGTCGAGCACAGATACGCGGTATTTT.

A note on this clonotype: The germline gene is not matched at one end of the junction; a read error may be the cause. The chain joins TRBV6-1 to TRBJ2-2; 9 bases line up with TRBD2. CDR1 MNHNS and CDR2 SASEGT come from the germline V gene. CDR3 length: 18 residues. CDR3 sequence (DNA): TGTGCCAACAGTGAAGCATTGGCGGGAGGGGTGAACACCGGGGAGCTGTTTTTT. Encoded protein: CANSEALAGGVNTGELFF.

Comment on this clonotype: Germline is not matched at one junction end, which may reflect a read error. The gene calls are TRBV6-5 and TRBJ1-6, with no clear D. Germline CDR1 and CDR2: MNHEY and SVGAGI. The CDR3 sequence is 16 residues long. This chain's CDR3 is CAGSKQYAIYNSPLHF. CDR3 bases: TGTGCCGGCAGTAAACAGTATGCCATATATAATTCACCTCTCCACTTT.

As concerns this clonotype: A read error may produce the germline difference seen at one junction end. The chain has TRBV4-3 and TRBJ2-2, with TRBD2 as a possible D gene (5 bases). This CDR3 contains 12 residues. Germline V gene sequence: CDR1 LGHNA, CDR2 YSLEER. This CDR3 reads CASGLGTGELFF. CDR3 DNA sequence: TGTGCCAGCGGACTTGGCACCGGGGAGCTATTTTTT.